The 8 T cell receptor beta chains below come from one sample, sequenced in a study of response to subunit inactivated influenza vaccine. TCRdb reanalysed the RT-PCR reads using MiXCR and keeps one entry per CDR3 protein. The sample yields fewer than 600,000 distinct CDR3 sequences, 6% to 9% seen once. Here the sequenced sample was PBMCs from blood, taken less than 30 months after vaccination. Receptors originate from a man aged 45 to 75 who received an inactivated influenza vaccine.

The rearrangement uses TRBV14 and TRBJ2-4, with D unclear. There are 12 residues in the CDR3. V was shortened by 4 bases and J by 9 bases, with 10 bases between the two germline ends. Per germline, CDR1 SGHDN and CDR2 FVKESK. The CDR3 coding sequence is TGTGCCAGCAGCCGACCGGTGGGCATTCAGTACTTC. Amino acid sequence: CASSRPVGIQYF.

This clonotype was detected ten times or more. The chain recombines TRBV5-1 with TRBJ2-7; 9 bases agree with TRBD1. Unmatched junction bases numbered 2, after V lost 4 bases and J lost 6 bases. This CDR3 has 12 residues. CDR1 and CDR2 (germline): SGHRS, YFSETQ. The CDR3 sequence is CASSTTGGEQYF. CDR3 sequence (DNA): TGCGCCAGCAGCACGACAGGGGGCGAGCAGTACTTC.

This clonotype was picked up many times. The rearrangement links TRBV28 to TRBJ2-4, with 8 bases fitting TRBD1. V shed 2 bases and J 2 bases; nucleotides not matched to a gene: 8. Germline CDR1 MDHEN, CDR2 SYDVKM. This CDR3 has 17 amino acids. CDR3 sequence: CASSLPRTGQTKNIQYF. DNA of the CDR3: TGTGCCAGCAGTTTACCTAGGACAGGGCAAACCAAAAACATTCAGTACTTC. Supplemented by reference TRBV28 and TRBJ2-4, the full variable domain reads DVKVTQSSRYLVKRTGEKVFLECVQDMDHENMFWYRQDPGLGLRLIYFSYDVKMKEKGDIPEGYSVSREKKERFSLILESASTNQTSMYLCASSLPRTGQTKNIQYFGAGTRLSVL.

This clonotype was seen only a few times. The V call is TRBV6-2 or TRBV6-3, the J call TRBJ2-3, with TRBD1 as a possible D gene (5 bases). There are 16 residues in the CDR3. V was cut by 0 bases and J by 2 bases, with 12 bases left in between. From germline, CDR1 is MNHEY and CDR2 SVGEGT. CDR3 nucleotides: TGTGCCAGCAGTTACTCCCGGACACTACTCACAGATACGCAGTATTTT. As protein: CASSYSRTLLTDTQYF.

This clonotype was seen at least ten times. The chain combines TRBV28 with TRBJ2-2; no definite D call. There are 13 residues in the CDR3. Per the germline V gene, CDR1 is MDHEN and CDR2 is SYDVKM. The germline V and J ends were trimmed by 10 bases and 0 bases, with 9 bases remaining between them. DNA of the CDR3: TGTGCCACCCGACGTACGAACACCGGGGAGCTGTTTTTT. Residues: CATRRTNTGELFF.

J is TRBJ2-3 and V is TRBV20-1, with D possibly called TRBD1 or TRBD2 (5 bases each). Germline values: CDR1 DFQATT, CDR2 SNEGSKA (reference sequence). CDR3 length: 17 residues. V was trimmed by 1 base and J by 1 base, leaving 18 bases between them. In nucleotides, the CDR3 is TGCAGTGCTAGAGGTTCGGGGCTAGTGGTGGGCACAGATACGCAGTATTTT. Its translation: CSARGSGLVVGTDTQYF.

This sequence joins TRBV30 and TRBJ2-5, with D perhaps assigned TRBD1 or TRBD2 (5 bases each). Germline assignment: CDR1 GTSNPN and CDR2 SVGIG (reference sequence). Trimming left V 0 bases short and J 5 bases short, with 16 bases between. The CDR3 has 15 residues. The CDR3: CAWSVLTGRWETQYF. The CDR3 nucleotides are TGTGCCTGGAGTGTATTAACGGGGCGCTGGGAGACCCAGTACTTC.

The CDR3 reads CAVTSGNNEQFF. The CDR3 DNA follows: TGTGCAGTGACTAGCGGAAACAATGAGCAGTTCTTC. The chain is built from TRBV6-5 and TRBJ2-1, with 9 bases matching TRBD2. From germline, CDR1 is MNHEY and CDR2 SVGAGI. CDR3 length equals 12 residues.